This TCR beta chain came from a study of blood T cells in healthy people across ages. This clonotype has a count of ten or more. The length of the CDR3 is 16 residues. Germline CDR1 SGHVS, CDR2 FQNEAQ. With 3 bases clipped from V and 7 bases from J, the junction kept 7 bases outside the gene matches. For the second PCR, which ran for roughly 6 to 12 cycles, a sample-barcoded 5' primer and a J-beta primer mix were used. TCRdb redid the calling of the 5' RACE reads with MiXCR, one entry per CDR3 protein. The sample has under 2,000,000 distinct CDR3 sequences, about 49% seen once. Sequencing input: blood. This receptor was identified in a woman in her forties in good health. This chain connects TRBV7-8 to TRBJ2-3, with TRBD2 identical over 13 bases. DNA for the CDR3: TGTGCCAGCAGCTTCCAGACTAGCGGGGGGAGAAATACGCAGTATTTT. Translating it yields CASSFQTSGGRNTQYF.